These 2 T cell receptor beta chains were all obtained from the same sample, sequenced in a study of blood T cells in healthy people across ages. The use of a sample-barcoded 5' primer and a J-beta primer mix characterized a second PCR of roughly 7 to 12 cycles. TCRdb processed the 5' RACE reads anew with MiXCR; each CDR3 protein has one entry. The sample lists about 810,000 distinct CDR3 sequences; under 40% were seen once. The sequenced sample was blood. These receptors were collected from a man between 18 and 29 years old in good health.

The CDR3 region has the DNA TGTGCCAGCAGTCCCGGGACTAGAAGCACCGGGGAGCTGTTTTTT. It is translated as CASSPGTRSTGELFF. The chain joins TRBV7-3 to TRBJ2-2; TRBD2 matches at 8 bases. V shed 6 bases, J shed 4 bases, and the junction held 7 bases outside the gene matches. Germline loops: CDR1 SGHTA, CDR2 FQGTGA. The CDR3 spans 15 residues.

The chain combines TRBV10-3 with TRBJ2-2, with D possibly being TRBD1 (5 bases). Per germline, CDR1 ENHRY and CDR2 SYGVKD. This CDR3 contains 16 residues. V shed 3 bases and J shed 0 bases, with 11 bases lying between them. The CDR3 region is CAISEQGVTNTGELFF. In DNA, the CDR3 is TGTGCCATCAGTGAACAAGGGGTCACGAACACCGGGGAGCTGTTTTTT.